The rows below give T cell receptor beta chains drawn from one sample of a study of blood T cell repertoires in COVID-19. The assay was immunoSEQ multiplex PCR, and TCRdb's table has in-frame clones only and misses some. The data contain hundreds of thousands of clones, about 87% of them singletons. The sample consisted of peripheral blood. Every receptor here comes from a woman between 35 and 50 years old who had recovered from COVID-19. The conserved cysteine and the conserved F or W are not part of the CDR3 here. D genes are given only for firm matches.

V,D,J,CDR3
TRBV9,TRBD1,TRBJ1-2,ASSETGTGVFGYT
TRBV5-4,TRBD1,TRBJ2-7,ASSAGTGNEQY
TRBV18,.,TRBJ2-3,ASSPRAGGTDTQY
TRBV18,.,TRBJ1-5,ASSPQRRQLNSNQPQH
TRBV4-3,TRBD2,TRBJ2-5,ASSQELAGAVETQY
TRBV6-4,TRBD1,TRBJ2-2,ASSDGGQGRTGELF
TRBV9,.,TRBJ2-7,ASSVGDRPYEQY
TRBV3-1/TRBV3-2,.,TRBJ1-2,ASSQGGFDYGYT
TRBV9,.,TRBJ2-1,ASSAGVRNEQF
TRBV10-1,.,TRBJ1-1,ASSERTGLEAF
TRBV7-2,.,TRBJ2-5,ASSTQGYETQY
TRBV9,TRBD2,TRBJ2-3,ASGEGLAGGGFTDTQY
TRBV18,.,TRBJ1-5,ASSSDRNQPQH
TRBV2,TRBD2,TRBJ2-1,ASSLSGGYNEQF
TRBV13,TRBD1,TRBJ2-7,ASSTDRVNEQY
TRBV3-1/TRBV3-2,.,TRBJ1-1,ASSQGATPSDYTEAF
TRBV7-2,TRBD2,TRBJ2-3,ASSRGGALADTQY
TRBV5-4,TRBD2,TRBJ2-1,ASSFPGGEQF
TRBV19,TRBD1,TRBJ1-1,ASSLGRGLLSGTEAF
TRBV7-3,TRBD2,TRBJ2-3,ASSPRTSGAGDTQY
TRBV7-9,TRBD2,TRBJ2-7,ASSLGHRRDYSSYEQY
TRBV7-3,.,TRBJ2-1,ASSLHPGEIEQF
TRBV5-1,.,TRBJ2-7,ASSTSPARSSYEQY
TRBV19,.,TRBJ1-2,ASSIGRYGYT
TRBV5-4,TRBD1,TRBJ1-1,ASSLNRGNFGNTEAF
TRBV7-9,.,TRBJ2-2,ASRITGSTGELF